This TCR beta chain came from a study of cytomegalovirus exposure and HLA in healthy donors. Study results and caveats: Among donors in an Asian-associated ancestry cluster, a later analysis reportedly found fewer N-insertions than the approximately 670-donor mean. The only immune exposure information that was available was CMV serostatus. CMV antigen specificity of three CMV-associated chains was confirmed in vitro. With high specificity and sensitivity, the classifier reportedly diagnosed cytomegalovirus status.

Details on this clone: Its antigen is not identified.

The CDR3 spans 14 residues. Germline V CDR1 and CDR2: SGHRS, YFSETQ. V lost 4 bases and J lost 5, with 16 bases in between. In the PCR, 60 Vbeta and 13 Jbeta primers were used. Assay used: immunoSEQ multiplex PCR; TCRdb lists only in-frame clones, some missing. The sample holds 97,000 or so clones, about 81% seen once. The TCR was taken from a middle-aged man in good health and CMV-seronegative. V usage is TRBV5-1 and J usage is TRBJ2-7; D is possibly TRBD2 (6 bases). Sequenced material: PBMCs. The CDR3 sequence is CASSPTSGTHEQYF. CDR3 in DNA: TGCGCCAGCAGCCCGACTTCAGGGACTCACGAGCAGTACTTC.